This T cell receptor beta chain is drawn from a study of beta chain features in type 1 diabetes. The overall study: Cell yields, age and gender were similar between patients and healthy donors.

Study-wide results and caveats: Type 1 diabetes patients showed a moderate but significant shortening of TCRB CDR3s in all four CD4+ subsets.

About this clone: Its antigen is as yet unknown.

A sort by CD45RO/CCR7/CD25/CD127/CD95/CD27 yielded CD4+ naive, central memory, regulatory and stem cell-like memory cells. The CDR3 loop spans 13 amino acids. The ends were cut back, 5 bases at V and 7 bases at J, with 12 bases in the middle. The germline gives CDR1 MNHEY, CDR2 SMNVEV (reference sequence). Sequencing targeted expressed TCRB transcripts, as all isolated RNA had been reverse transcribed. The assay was immunoSEQ multiplex PCR, and TCRdb's table has in-frame clones only and misses some. The table records around 500,000 clones, about 30% of them present only once. The V and J genes are TRBV27 and TRBJ2-4, with a tentative D call TRBD2 (6 bases). Sequencing was carried out using naive CD4+ T cells from blood. The sequence was obtained from a man aged 18-30 years in good health. The CDR3 loop is CASSLFRENIQYF. CDR3 nucleotides: TGTGCCAGCAGTCTCTTCCGGGAGAACATTCAGTACTTC.